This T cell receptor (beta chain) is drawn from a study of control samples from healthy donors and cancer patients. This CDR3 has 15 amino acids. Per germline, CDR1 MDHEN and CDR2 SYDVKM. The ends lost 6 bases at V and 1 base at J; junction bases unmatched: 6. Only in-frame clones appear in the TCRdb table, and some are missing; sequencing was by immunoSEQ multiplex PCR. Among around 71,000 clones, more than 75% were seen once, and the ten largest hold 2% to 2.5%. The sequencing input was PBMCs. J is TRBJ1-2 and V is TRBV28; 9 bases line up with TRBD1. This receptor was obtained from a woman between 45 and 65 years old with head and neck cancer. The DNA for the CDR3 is TGTGCCAGCAGCTTGGGGACAGGGTATAACTATGGCTACACCTTC. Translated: CASSLGTGYNYGYTF.